This entry is about one TCR beta chain. The record originates from a study of blood T cell repertoires in COVID-19. For the study at large: Both acute and convalescent COVID-19 samples were obtained from the United States, Italy and Spain. T cells, B-cell-depleted T cells, or PBMCs provided the cDNA or gDNA that served as material.

Per the original data handling: Reference gene primer amplification yielded estimated nucleated cell counts. Libraries were prepared by immunoSEQ multiplex PCR; TCRdb keeps only in-frame clonotypes and omits some of them. That table supplies the V and J calls and clone size; D and trimming were determined from the DNA. The sample records over 75,000 clones, almost 85% being singletons. This CDR3 has 22 amino acids. The junction had 17 bases not matched to a gene; V was cut back by 2 bases and J by 2 bases. Looked up from germline, CDR1 is SGHVS and CDR2 is FQNEAQ. The sequenced material came from peripheral blood. This receptor was identified in a man aged 70 or older with acute or convalescent COVID-19. This chain connects TRBV7-8 to TRBJ2-2; 13 bases agree with TRBD2. CDR3 in DNA: TGTGCCAGCAGCTTAAAACCCCCGGGACTAGCGGGAAGACTCCCAAACACCGGGGAGCTGTTTTTT. As protein: CASSLKPPGLAGRLPNTGELFF.